Given below is one TCR beta chain in context. The entry originates in a study of shared clonotypes between healthy human individuals. As for the study in general: Three plates were used per donor for CD4 naive, three for CD4 memory, two for CD8 naive and one for CD8 memory.

Germline-derived CDR1 and CDR2 are SGDLS and YYNGEE. The CDR3 runs to 17 residues. The ends were cut back, 4 bases at V and 0 bases at J, with 17 bases in the middle. Sequencing was performed with immunoSEQ multiplex PCR; in TCRdb, only in-frame clones are kept and a portion is missing. Among around 1,100,000 clones listed, 70% to 80% were seen once. The chain links TRBV9 to TRBJ1-3; possible D gene TRBD1, 6 bases. This TCR was recovered from a man aged 18 to 30 in good health. Some clones in this sample may be carry-over from other donors' samples. The sequencing sample was made of memory CD4+ T cells from PBMCs. Regarding subset: CD45RA-negative fraction. Written as DNA, the CDR3 is TGTGCCAGCAGCACCTCCGGGGGGCAGAGCTCTGGAAACACCATATATTTT. It yields the protein CASSTSGGQSSGNTIYF.